The 15 T cell receptor beta chains presented below share a single source sample, sequenced in a study of blood T cell repertoires in COVID-19. Assay: immunoSEQ multiplex PCR; the TCRdb copy retains only in-frame clones and omits some. This table has over 200,000 clones, roughly 90% appearing once. The source material was peripheral blood. The receptors were gathered from a man in his 60s with COVID-19, enrolled during active disease.

The V call is TRBV3-1 (or the pseudogene TRBV3-2), the J call TRBJ2-2, with TRBD1 matching 9 bases. The CDR3 totals 15 residues. CDR1 and CDR2 from the germline V gene are LGHDT and YNNKEL (reference sequence). After removal of 7 bases from V and 3 bases from J, the junction contained 6 bases not matched to a gene. CDR3 DNA sequence: TGTGCCAGCAAAGTACAGGGGGCGGACACCGGGGAGCTGTTTTTT. Its translation is CASKVQGADTGELFF.

The V gene is TRBV6-2 or TRBV6-3, the J gene TRBJ2-1, with 9 nucleotides matching TRBD2. This CDR3 contains 16 residues. Germline V CDR1 and CDR2: MNHEY, SVGEGT. The junction had 11 bases not matched to a gene; V was cut back by 4 bases and J by 7 bases. In nucleotides, the CDR3 is TGTGCCAGCAGTTTTAACCGGGTTAGCGGGAGAAATGAGCAGTTCTTC. Translated: CASSFNRVSGRNEQFF.

The chain employs TRBV5-4 and TRBJ2-3; the D gene is possibly TRBD2 (5 bases). Germline V gives CDR1 SGHNT, CDR2 YYREEE (reference sequence). The CDR3 sequence is 14 residues long. Deletions cut 2 bases from V and 4 bases from J, with 11 bases between. CDR3 loop: CASSFGSEADTQYF. CDR3 DNA sequence: TGTGCCAGCAGCTTCGGTTCGGAGGCAGATACGCAGTATTTT. Variable domain in full (rest from reference TRBV5-4 and TRBJ2-3): ETGVTQSPTHLIKTRGQQVTLRCSSQSGHNTVSWYQQALGQGPQFIFQYYREEENGRGNFPPRFSGLQFPNYSSELNVNALELDDSALYLCASSFGSEADTQYFGPGTRLTVL.

V usage is TRBV19 and J usage is TRBJ1-1; no reliable D call. The CDR3 runs 14 residues. V lost 5 bases and J lost 4, with 14 bases in between. Germline loops: CDR1 LNHDA, CDR2 SQIVND (reference sequence). The CDR3 DNA reads as TGTGCCAGTAGTCCGTTCGCGGAGTTCACTGAAGCTTTCTTT. Translated, it gives CASSPFAEFTEAFF.

The rearrangement links TRBV18 to TRBJ1-1, with 7 bases lining up with TRBD1. The CDR3 contains 15 residues. Germline V gives CDR1 KGHSH, CDR2 LQKENI. V was pared by 8 bases and J by 1 base, with 10 bases of the junction left unmatched. The CDR3 is CASSDREAKNTEAFF. The CDR3 DNA is TGTGCCAGCAGCGACAGGGAAGCTAAGAACACTGAAGCTTTCTTT.

V is TRBV6-1 and J is TRBJ1-1; a weak D match, TRBD1 (5 bases). The CDR3 has 12 amino acids. Germline V gene lookup returns CDR1 MNHNS and CDR2 SASEGT. The V and J ends lost 5 bases and 6 bases respectively, with 10 bases between them. The DNA of the CDR3 is TGTGCCAGCAGTCAGGGTTCTCCTGAAGCTTTCTTT. As protein: CASSQGSPEAFF.

This clone was detected only once. The chain has TRBV10-3 and TRBJ1-1; the D gene is possibly TRBD1 (6 bases). CDR1 and CDR2 from the germline V gene are ENHRY and SYGVKD. The CDR3 totals 14 residues. The V end was cut by 7 bases, the J end by 1 base, with 13 bases between. CDR3: CAIKNGQRNTEAFF. The CDR3 nucleotides read TGTGCCATCAAAAATGGACAGAGGAACACTGAAGCTTTCTTT.

This clone was counted a single time. The chain carries TRBV13 and TRBJ1-3; 7 nucleotides align to TRBD1. The CDR3 contains 12 residues. CDR1 is PRHDT, CDR2 FYEKMQ, per germline (reference sequence). With V trimmed by 6 bases and J by 8 bases, 4 bases remained unmatched. The CDR3 spells CASSRDRYTIYF. The CDR3 region has the DNA TGTGCCAGCAGTCGGGACAGATACACCATATATTTT.

As regards this clone: One end of the junction varies from germline; a read error may be responsible. The gene calls are TRBV5-1 and TRBJ2-2; the D gene is possibly TRBD1 (5 bases). This CDR3 spans 15 amino acids. The germline CDR1 and CDR2 sequences are SGHRS and YFSETQ. The CDR3 reads CASTLGRQTTGELFF. The CDR3, as DNA: TGCGCCAGCACCTTGGGAAGACAGACGACCGGGGAGCTGTTTTTT.

This chain uses TRBV5-6 with TRBJ2-1; a possible D gene is TRBD2 (5 bases). The CDR3 runs to 15 residues. The ends were cut back, 4 bases at V and 5 bases at J, with 16 bases in the middle. Germline loops: CDR1 SGHDT, CDR2 YYEEEE. The CDR3 DNA follows: TGTGCCAGCAGCCCGGACTTGATAAGTAACAATGAGCAGTTCTTC. Amino acids: CASSPDLISNNEQFF.

In DNA form, the CDR3 reads TGTGCCACCGGGACTAGCGGGAGTGCCTACGAGCAGTACTTC. Protein product: CATGTSGSAYEQYF. The V and J genes are TRBV27 and TRBJ2-7; 14 bases agree with TRBD2. V trimming: 10 bases; J trimming: 2 bases; junction bases outside the gene matches: 4. The CDR3 length is 14 residues. Germline values: CDR1 MNHEY, CDR2 SMNVEV (reference sequence).

The chain links TRBV18 to TRBJ1-6, with D hard to call. CDR1 and CDR2 from the germline V gene are KGHSH and LQKENI. V was clipped by 2 bases and J by 6 bases, with 11 bases between them. The CDR3 spans 15 residues. CDR3 in DNA: TGTGCCAGCTCACCAACGGGGTTCTTTAATTCACCCCTCCACTTT. It is translated as CASSPTGFFNSPLHF.

The chain combines TRBV28 with TRBJ2-2; 9 nucleotides line up with TRBD2. The germline V gene encodes CDR1 MDHEN and CDR2 SYDVKM. J gave up 5 bases and V 5 bases, and 15 bases lay outside the gene matches. This CDR3 has 18 residues. The CDR3 DNA sequence: TGTGCCAGCAGTCTCCCGGGGCCTAGCGGGATTCGAACCGGGGAGCTGTTTTTT. Translated: CASSLPGPSGIRTGELFF.

The genes are TRBV7-2 and TRBJ1-1; 7 nucleotides match TRBD1. V was pared by 5 bases and J by 4 bases, with 10 bases of the junction left unmatched. This CDR3 comprises 15 residues. CDR1 and CDR2 (germline): SGHTA, FQGNSA. The CDR3 sequence is CASSPRQGWSTEAFF. The CDR3 bases are TGTGCCAGCAGCCCCAGACAGGGATGGAGCACTGAAGCTTTCTTT.

V is TRBV6-5 and J is TRBJ1-1; D is undetermined. The CDR3 is 12 amino acids. In germline, CDR1 is MNHEY, CDR2 SVGAGI. Trimming left V 8 bases short and J 4 bases short, with 11 bases between. Here the CDR3 DNA reads TGTGCCAGCGGTTCTACGGGCACTGAAGCTTTCTTT. Residues: CASGSTGTEAFF.